This entry features one TCR beta chain sequence. Its antigen is still unknown. This entry comes from a study of post-analysis software for immune sequencing data. Study overall: Progressive-relapsing, secondary progressive and relapsing-remitting multiple sclerosis were among the disease courses included.

Incorporated into the TCR beta cDNA libraries were unique molecular identifiers, which served to reduce PCR and sequencing biases. The T cell input of roughly 0.85 to 11 million gave about 470,000 cDNA molecules. TCRdb analysed the PCR reads with MiXCR anew, one entry per CDR3 protein. The data hold approximately 770,000 distinct CDR3 sequences, with approximately 44% observed a single time. The CDR3 length is 15 residues. Trimming removed 1 base from V and 2 bases from J, with 11 bases in between. CDR1 is SEHNR, CDR2 FQNEAQ, per germline (reference sequence). General study results and limits: Multiple sclerosis patients had significantly lower normalized Chao1 diversity than controls. Higher frequency in patients than in controls was seen for five TRBV segments, with TRBV5-6, TRBV5-1 and TRBV20-1 among them. F measure showed strong co-clustering of same-batch samples.

The specimen was blood. The V gene is TRBV7-9, the J gene TRBJ2-5, with D unresolved. This receptor was taken from a girl aged 10-17 years with multiple sclerosis. CDR3 protein: CASSLGISPQETQYF. The CDR3, as DNA: TGTGCCAGCAGCTTAGGTATCAGCCCACAAGAGACCCAGTACTTC.